This record looks at one T cell receptor (beta chain) sequence and its context. Which antigen it targets is not known. Per-base quality was not reported, and no clone a single base away is much larger than it. V is pruned by 2 bases and J by 4 bases, leaving 9 bases of the junction without a gene match. Inclusive of the bounding cysteine and phenylalanine, the CDR3 is 17 residues long. Kept here is only the CDR3 DNA, which spans 51 bases and is read in frame from base 1. The germline V gene sets CDR1 to SGHVS and CDR2 to FQNEAQ. The sample originates from a study of blood T cell dynamics during melanoma immunotherapy (TCRdb year 2020). With respect to the entire study: Patients had metastatic melanoma and received first-line pembrolizumab or nivolumab plus ipilimumab as standard of care in the United Kingdom. The training cohort was made up of consecutive patients, while a further independent group of patients from the same centre was pooled to form an external validation set. To identify early correlates of response, the study profiled peripheral T cell receptor repertoires in patients with metastatic melanoma before and after one cycle of checkpoint inhibitor therapy. Paper-wide results and their limitations: Whether the T cell clones behind the repertoire changes were melanoma-specific or instead reflected general immune activation was something the study could not determine. A bifurcated reorganization of the PBMC repertoire at W3, with increased clonality or increased diversity, was observed in patients who later achieved disease control, unlike in progressors. The relatively small sample size was recognized as a factor that could limit how well the results generalize.

A fixed 350 ng of DNA was loaded for every bulk PBMC sample. TCR beta CDR3 sequences were amplified from genomic DNA with the immunoSEQ TCRb Assay kit following manufacturer instructions. The KAPA Library Quantification Kit for Illumina platforms was used to quantify the pooled libraries by qPCR. Sequencing of the pooled libraries was done on an Illumina NextSeq 500, with clustering at about 0.55-1.2 pM. The authors' pipeline ran thus. TCR data were analyzed with immunoSEQ ANALYZER and the R LymphoSeq package. A rearrangement efficiency score was calculated as productive divided by the sum of productive and non-productive CDR3 sequences. Clonality was measured with the Gini coefficient and diversity with the Renyi index at alpha=1, and both measures were compared pairwise between timepoints within each patient. In LymphoSeq, clonal relatedness was computed using an edit distance of 3, and repertoire similarity was computed using the Bhattacharyya coefficient. To classify response, a linear discriminant analysis based on week-3 changes in clonality and diversity was built using the R MASS and caret packages. TCRdb carries this immuneACCESS record with in-frame sequences only. Its versions omit some clonotypes, under half of them owing to an unresolved V gene in the studies checked, with the rest unexplained. Clonal size and the V and J genes are those of that table, whereas D and trimming came from the DNA. This sample lists roughly 10,000 clones; less than 90% were detected once. The ten largest clones take up 10% of the sample.

The label giving this sample's time point can be read as: pre-treatment baseline. Blood was sampled before treatment (T0) and at week 3 (W3), after the first cycle of checkpoint blockade. Except for two patients with rapid clinical progression, response was assessed 12 weeks after the first infusion by RECIST 1.1; disease control meant complete response, partial response or stable disease. Patients with prior systemic cancer treatment, concomitant immunosuppressant therapy or synchronous other active malignancies were excluded. To track both circulating cells and T cell turnover, TCR beta was sequenced from bulk PBMC as well as from plasma cell-free DNA. PBMC were isolated from blood with Lymphoprep and SepMate tubes, followed by red cell lysis. DNA from PBMC and sorted T cell subsets was extracted with QIAamp DNA Blood Mini kits.

The chain joins TRBV7-8 to TRBJ2-5, with TRBD2 matching 11 junction bases. Here the sequenced sample was blood, taken from a patient treated with checkpoint blockade. This TCR was recovered from a human donor with melanoma. The CDR3 protein sequence reads: CASSLRSGGALAETQYF. The nucleotide sequence reads TGTGCCAGCAGCTTACGTAGCGGGGGGGCCTTGGCAGAGACCCAGTACTTC.